The entry below gives a single T cell receptor beta chain sequence along with its context. Antigen specificity is unknown. V lost 0 bases and J lost 0, with 9 bases in between. CDR1 and CDR2 (germline): GTSNPN, SVGIG (reference sequence). The CDR3 consists of 16 residues. The sample comes from a study of CD8+ T cells in alopecia areata. The treatment here: oral pan-JAK inhibitor, 5-10 mg twice daily. PBMC-derived CD4+ and CD8+ T cells were sorted. Study-wide findings and caveats: Sequences from scalp samples also cover resident alphabeta T cells of normal skin. Compared with normal scalp, lesional scalp had higher clonality and more expanded CD8+ clones.

Sequencing relied on a cDNA template that was reverse transcribed from extracted RNA. The method was immunoSEQ multiplex PCR; TCRdb's version includes in-frame clones alone and lacks a portion of them. The data show 100,000 to 150,000 clones, 61% seen once. This sequence originates from a human donor with alopecia areata. The rearrangement joins TRBV30 to TRBJ2-6; D is possibly TRBD1 or TRBD2 (6 bases each). The sample was CD4+ T cells sorted from blood, taken at week 4, from a patient treated with tofacitinib. CDR3 sequence: CAWSVKGGSGANVLTF. CDR3 DNA sequence: TGTGCCTGGAGTGTAAAGGGGGGCTCTGGGGCCAACGTCCTGACTTTC.